This is a list of T cell receptor beta chains from one sample in a study of blood T cell repertoires in COVID-19. Profiling relied on immunoSEQ multiplex PCR, and the TCRdb table lists in-frame clones only, not all of them. The sample carries approximately 46,000 clones, roughly nine tenths recorded once. Sequencing used peripheral blood. These receptors came from a man between 60 and 75 years old with active or convalescent COVID-19. The CDR3 runs from the conserved cysteine through the conserved F or W. D genes are given only for firm matches. Some rows have no size entry. The others give once, few or many, or a class for an expanded clone.

TRBV6-6	TRBJ2-3	once	TRBD2	TGTGCCAGCAGGTTAACAGCGGGGGGCAGCACAGATACGCAGTATTTT	CASRLTAGGSTDTQYF
TRBV2	TRBJ1-2	NA	NA	TGTGCCAGCACGAGGACTGCGAGTGGCTACACCTTC	CASTRTASGYTF
TRBV30	TRBJ1-2	NA	TRBD1	TGTGCCTGGAGTGGAGGGACAGAGTATGGCTACACCTTC	CAWSGGTEYGYTF
TRBV5-1	TRBJ1-1	NA	NA	TGCGCCAGCAGCTTGGGTGGCAGTCCCAACACTGAAGCTTTCTTT	CASSLGGSPNTEAFF
TRBV4-1	TRBJ1-2	NA	NA	TGCGCCAGCAGCCAAGTGGTAGTTAACTATGGCTACACCTTC	CASSQVVVNYGYTF
TRBV7-9	TRBJ1-4	once	NA	TGTGCCAGCAGCCCCCCCGGTCTACAAATGCCGGGTAATGAAAAACTGTTTTTT	CASSPPGLQMPGNEKLFF
TRBV7-2	TRBJ1-6	NA	NA	TGTGCCAGCAGCCTAGACGGAGTAAATTCACCCCTCCACTTT	CASSLDGVNSPLHF
TRBV27	TRBJ1-1	NA	NA	TGTGCCAGTCTTCAATCAGGGGTCCTCCACACTGAAGCTTTCTTT	CASLQSGVLHTEAFF
TRBV4-1	TRBJ1-2	few	NA	TGCGCCAGCAGCCAAGAACAGGCAACTCTGGACTATGGCTACACCTTC	CASSQEQATLDYGYTF
TRBV7-2	TRBJ1-2	few	NA	TGTGCCAGCAGCTCTTGGAAAGGAGGGGGCTACACCTTC	CASSSWKGGGYTF